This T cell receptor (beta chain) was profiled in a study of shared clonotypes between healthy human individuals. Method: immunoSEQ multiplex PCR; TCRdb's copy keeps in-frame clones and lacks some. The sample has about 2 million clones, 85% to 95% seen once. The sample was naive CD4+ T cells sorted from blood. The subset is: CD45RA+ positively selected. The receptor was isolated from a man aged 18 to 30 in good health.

The CDR3 here is CASTLGRNTGELFF. The CDR3 nucleotides read TGCGCCAGCACCCTGGGAAGGAACACCGGGGAGCTGTTTTTT. The gene calls are TRBV5-1 and TRBJ2-2, with D unresolved. Trimming took off 6 bases at V and 1 base at J, with 10 bases between the two ends. Germline V gene sequence: CDR1 SGHRS, CDR2 YFSETQ. This CDR3 comprises 14 residues.